The 10 T cell receptor beta chains below come from one sample, sequenced in a study of T cell responses to AZD1222 COVID-19 vaccine. Method: immunoSEQ multiplex PCR; TCRdb's copy keeps in-frame clones and lacks some. The sample includes roughly 150,000 clones, more than 80% of them seen just once. Here the sequenced sample was peripheral blood, taken on day 0 of AZD1222 vaccination. These receptors were taken from an adult in good health.

The gene calls are TRBV7-2 and TRBJ2-5, with D hard to call. This CDR3 is 14 amino acids long. Trimming shortened V by 1 base and J by 2 bases, and 8 bases separated the two germline ends. CDR1 and CDR2 from the germline V gene are SGHTA and FQGNSA. The CDR3 sequence is CASSLDFGQETQYF. DNA for the CDR3: TGTGCCAGCAGCTTAGATTTCGGTCAAGAGACCCAGTACTTC.

V and J are TRBV23-1 and TRBJ1-3; D gene uncertain. TRBV23-1 is classed as an ORF, of uncertain function. The CDR3 extends over 17 amino acids. V gave up 1 base and J gave up 4 bases, with 17 bases separating them. The DNA of the CDR3 is TGCGCCAGCAGTCAATATGAGGCCCGCATAGCGGGAAACACCATATATTTT. Translating it yields CASSQYEARIAGNTIYF.

The V call is TRBV6-1, the J call TRBJ2-5; 10 bases are shared with TRBD2. Germline CDR1 and CDR2: MNHNS and SASEGT. V gave up 2 bases and J gave up 0 bases; unmatched junction bases: 12. The CDR3 is made up of 19 amino acids. The CDR3 DNA sequence: TGTGCCAGCAGTGAACCCACTGGGGGTAGCGGGGGGTACCAAGAGACCCAGTACTTC. As protein: CASSEPTGGSGGYQETQYF.

The V and J genes are TRBV5-1 and TRBJ2-7; TRBD1 matches at 8 bases. The length of the CDR3 is 15 residues. Trimming cost V 5 bases and J 0 bases; bases outside gene matches: 7. Germline V gene lookup returns CDR1 SGHRS and CDR2 YFSETQ. CDR3 amino acids: CASREQGVFSYEQYF. The CDR3 coding sequence is TGCGCCAGCAGGGAACAGGGGGTTTTCTCCTACGAGCAGTACTTC.

V usage is TRBV18 and J usage is TRBJ2-1; 12 nucleotides align to TRBD2. The CDR3 consists of 17 residues. The ends lost 3 bases at V and 6 bases at J; junction bases unmatched: 9. In germline, CDR1 is KGHSH, CDR2 LQKENI. CDR3 in amino acids: CASSPPSGGAALNEQFF. The DNA for the CDR3 is TGTGCCAGCTCACCGCCTAGCGGGGGGGCTGCTCTCAATGAGCAGTTCTTC.

The chain links TRBV10-3 to TRBJ1-5, with D perhaps matching TRBD1 (6 bases). The CDR3 totals 14 residues. Germline loops: CDR1 ENHRY, CDR2 SYGVKD. Trimming took off 2 bases at V and 6 bases at J, with 11 bases between the two ends. The CDR3 region is CAISETPGVQPQHF. CDR3 coding DNA: TGTGCCATCAGTGAGACGCCAGGGGTTCAGCCCCAGCATTTT.

The chain couples TRBV6-4 to TRBJ1-1; D uncertain. The CDR3 has 13 amino acids. Germline V gene data show CDR1 as MRHNA and CDR2 as SNTAGT. Trimming took off 6 bases at V and 4 bases at J, with 12 bases between the two ends. The CDR3 loop is CASSRNSRTEAFF. CDR3 sequence (DNA): TGTGCCAGCAGCAGGAATTCGCGCACTGAAGCTTTCTTT.

This sequence joins TRBV9 and TRBJ1-2; D uncertain. V dropped 0 bases and J dropped 1 base, with 7 bases sitting between them. The length of the CDR3 is 14 residues. The germline gives CDR1 SGDLS, CDR2 YYNGEE. CDR3 sequence: CASSVEAFNYGYTF. The CDR3 DNA reads TGTGCCAGCAGCGTAGAGGCCTTTAACTATGGCTACACCTTC.

The CDR3 loop is CASSPYAGPQYF. DNA of the CDR3: TGTGCCAGCAGTCCCTACGCCGGGCCCCAGTACTTC. V usage is TRBV27 and J usage is TRBJ2-5; D gene ambiguous. The germline gives CDR1 MNHEY, CDR2 SMNVEV (reference sequence). The CDR3 length is 12 residues. V lost 5 bases and J lost 9, with 13 bases in between.

The chain is built from TRBV11-3 and TRBJ2-1; 10 bases are a match to TRBD2. Germline CDR1 is SGHNT and CDR2 is YENEEA. The V segment lost 4 bases and the J segment 9 bases; nucleotides outside the gene matches: 9. The CDR3 has 15 amino acids. The CDR3 here is CASSSQAGGPSEQFF. The CDR3 DNA is TGTGCCAGCAGCTCGCAAGCGGGGGGGCCGAGTGAGCAGTTCTTC. Drawing the rest from reference TRBV11-3 and TRBJ2-1, the complete variable domain is EAGVVQSPRYKIIEKKQPVAFWCNPISGHNTLYWYLQNLGQGPELLIRYENEEAVDDSQLPKDRFSAERLKGVDSTLKIQPAELGDSAVYLCASSSQAGGPSEQFFGPGTRLTVL.